This T cell receptor beta chain was identified during a study of cytomegalovirus exposure and HLA in healthy donors. General observations from the study: TCR clusters originating in the first cohort tended to co-occur in the roughly 120 validation repertoires, according to a later analysis. For most TCR sequences rarity was the rule, although some public TCRs occurred in many donors. In vitro data verified a few CMV-associated chains as specific for CMV antigens. The investigators catalogued 180 or so TCR beta chains as cytomegalovirus-associated.

The method was immunoSEQ multiplex PCR; TCRdb's version includes in-frame clones alone and lacks a portion of them. The sample lists tens of thousands of clones, around 90% occurring once. The V end was cut by 6 bases, the J end by 2 bases, with 12 bases between. Looked up from germline, CDR1 is MDHEN and CDR2 is SYDVKM. This CDR3 comprises 14 residues. As regards this clone: What it binds is not known.

This clonotype was obtained from a woman in her twenties or thirties in good health and CMV-seronegative. Specimen: PBMCs. The V call is TRBV28, the J call TRBJ2-3; possible D gene TRBD1, 5 bases. CDR3 DNA sequence: TGTGCCAGCAGGGGGCCTAGGGCCACAGATACGCAGTATTTT. Translating gives CASRGPRATDTQYF.